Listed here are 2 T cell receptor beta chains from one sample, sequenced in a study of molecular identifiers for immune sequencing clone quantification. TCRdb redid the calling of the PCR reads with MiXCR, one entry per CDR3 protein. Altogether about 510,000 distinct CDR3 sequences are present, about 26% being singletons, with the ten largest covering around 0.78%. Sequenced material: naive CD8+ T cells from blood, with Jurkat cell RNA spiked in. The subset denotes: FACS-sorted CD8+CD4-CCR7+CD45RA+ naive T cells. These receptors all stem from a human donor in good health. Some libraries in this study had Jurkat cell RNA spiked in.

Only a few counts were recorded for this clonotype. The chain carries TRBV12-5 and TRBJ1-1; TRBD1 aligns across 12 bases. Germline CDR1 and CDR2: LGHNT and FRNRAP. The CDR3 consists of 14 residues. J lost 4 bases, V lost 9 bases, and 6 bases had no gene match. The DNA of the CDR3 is TGTGCTAGCGGGGACAGGGGGCCGTTCACTGAAGCTTTCTTT. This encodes CASGDRGPFTEAFF.

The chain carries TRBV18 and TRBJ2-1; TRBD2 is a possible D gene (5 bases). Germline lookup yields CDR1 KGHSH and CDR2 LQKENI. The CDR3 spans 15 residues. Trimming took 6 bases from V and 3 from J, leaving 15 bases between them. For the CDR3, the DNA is TGTGCCAGCTCCCTAGGGAATAGCGACTACAATGAGCAGTTCTTC. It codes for CASSLGNSDYNEQFF.